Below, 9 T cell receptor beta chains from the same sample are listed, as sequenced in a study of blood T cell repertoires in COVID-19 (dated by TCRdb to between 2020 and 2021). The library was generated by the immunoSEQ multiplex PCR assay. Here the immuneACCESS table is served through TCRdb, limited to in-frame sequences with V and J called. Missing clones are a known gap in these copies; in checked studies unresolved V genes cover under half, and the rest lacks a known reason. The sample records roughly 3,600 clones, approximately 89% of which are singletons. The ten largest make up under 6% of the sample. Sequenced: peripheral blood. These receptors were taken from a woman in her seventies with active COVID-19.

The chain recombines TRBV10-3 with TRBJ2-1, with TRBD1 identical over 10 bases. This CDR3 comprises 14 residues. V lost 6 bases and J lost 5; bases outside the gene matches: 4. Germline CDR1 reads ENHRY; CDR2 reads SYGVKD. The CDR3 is CAIRVDRGDNEQFF. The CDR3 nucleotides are TGTGCCATCAGGGTGGACAGGGGGGACAATGAGCAGTTCTTC.

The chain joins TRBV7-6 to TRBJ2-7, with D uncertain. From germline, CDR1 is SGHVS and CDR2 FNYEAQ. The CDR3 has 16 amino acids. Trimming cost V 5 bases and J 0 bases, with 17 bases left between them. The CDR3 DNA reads TGTGCCAGCAGCCCCACAACGCGACCTAGCTCCTACGAGCAGTACTTC. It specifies CASSPTTRPSSYEQYF.

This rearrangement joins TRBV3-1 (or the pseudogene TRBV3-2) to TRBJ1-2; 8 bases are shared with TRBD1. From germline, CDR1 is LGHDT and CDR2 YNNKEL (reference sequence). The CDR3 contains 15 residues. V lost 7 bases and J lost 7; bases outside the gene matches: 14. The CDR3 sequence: CASTITRTGFGGYTF. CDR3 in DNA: TGTGCCAGCACCATTACCAGGACAGGGTTTGGTGGCTACACCTTC.

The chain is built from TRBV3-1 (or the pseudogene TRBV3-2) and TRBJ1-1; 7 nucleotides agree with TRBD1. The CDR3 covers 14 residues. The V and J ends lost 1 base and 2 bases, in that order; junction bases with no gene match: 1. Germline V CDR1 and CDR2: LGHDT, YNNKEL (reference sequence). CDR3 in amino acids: CASSQGDSNTEAFF. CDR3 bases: TGTGCCAGCAGCCAAGGGGACAGCAACACTGAAGCTTTCTTT.

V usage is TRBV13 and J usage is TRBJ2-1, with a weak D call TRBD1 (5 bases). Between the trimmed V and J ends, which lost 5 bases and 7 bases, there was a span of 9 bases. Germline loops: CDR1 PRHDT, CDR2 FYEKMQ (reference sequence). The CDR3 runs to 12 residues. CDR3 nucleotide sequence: TGTGCCAGCAGCGCGACAGAAAATGAGCAGTTCTTC. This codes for CASSATENEQFF.

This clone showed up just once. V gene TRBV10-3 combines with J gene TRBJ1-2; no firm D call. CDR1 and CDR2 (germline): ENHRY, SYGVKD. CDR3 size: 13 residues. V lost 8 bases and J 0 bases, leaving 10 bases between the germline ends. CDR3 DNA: TGTGCCATCGAGCCGGGTCCTAACTATGGCTACACCTTC. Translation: CAIEPGPNYGYTF.

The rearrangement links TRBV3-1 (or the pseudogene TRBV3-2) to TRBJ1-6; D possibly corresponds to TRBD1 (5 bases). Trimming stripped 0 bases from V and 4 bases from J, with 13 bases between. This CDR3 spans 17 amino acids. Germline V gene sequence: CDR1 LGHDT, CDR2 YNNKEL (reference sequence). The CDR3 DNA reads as TGTGCCAGCAGCCAAGATCAAACAGGTGGTTATAATTCACCCCTCCACTTT. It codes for CASSQDQTGGYNSPLHF.

This CDR3 is CAISEPTAGGYNEQFF. In nucleotides, the CDR3 is TGTGCCATCAGTGAACCAACGGCGGGGGGATACAATGAGCAGTTCTTC. The chain couples TRBV10-3 to TRBJ2-1; 8 bases line up with TRBD2. The CDR3 extends over 16 amino acids. Per the germline V gene, CDR1 is ENHRY and CDR2 is SYGVKD. Trimming cost V 3 bases and J 4 bases; bases outside gene matches: 8.

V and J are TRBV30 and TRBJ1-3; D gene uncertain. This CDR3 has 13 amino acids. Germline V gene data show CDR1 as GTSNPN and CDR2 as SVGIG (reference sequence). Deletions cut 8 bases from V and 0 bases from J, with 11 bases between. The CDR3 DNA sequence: TGTGCCAGCAACAGCCGCTCTGGAAACACCATATATTTT. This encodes CASNSRSGNTIYF.